These T cell receptor beta chains were read from a single sample in a study of OX40 agonist ivuxolimab in advanced cancers. The repertoire was sequenced with immunoSEQ multiplex PCR; TCRdb's copy has only in-frame clones and lacks some. This sample has around 41,000 clones; 85% to 90% occur once, and the top ten carry roughly 0.51%. The material sequenced was CD4+ or CD8+ T cells sorted from blood, taken in a trial of the OX40 agonist ivuxolimab. The source is an adult with an advanced solid tumor such as melanoma, head and neck, liver or kidney cancer. Each CDR3 is given with its conserved first and last residue. The D gene is left open where the match is weak. Clone size appears in some rows only: once, few, many, or a class for an expanded clone.

J gene | V gene | D gene | clone size | CDR3 protein | CDR3 DNA
TRBJ1-3 | TRBV13 | - | few | CASSLVNRDNTIYF | TGTGCCAGCAGCTTAGTCAACAGGGATAACACCATATATTTT
TRBJ2-4 | TRBV9 | - | - | CASSAEEGGWAKNIQYF | TGTGCCAGCAGCGCCGAGGAGGGGGGTTGGGCCAAAAACATTCAGTACTTC
TRBJ1-2 | TRBV28 | TRBD1 | - | CASSLPSGRGNYGYTF | TGTGCCAGCAGTTTACCGTCGGGCAGGGGGAACTATGGCTACACCTTC
TRBJ1-2 | TRBV7-6 | - | - | CASSLDGVVGGYTF | TGTGCCAGCAGCTTAGACGGGGTGGTGGGTGGCTACACCTTC
TRBJ1-3 | TRBV5-1 | - | - | CASRHAGGRAGNTIYF | TGCGCCAGCAGACACGCTGGTGGGCGTGCTGGAAACACCATATATTTT
TRBJ2-4 | TRBV5-4 | TRBD1 | - | CASSEQGRFKNIQYF | TGTGCCAGCAGCGAACAGGGGCGGTTCAAAAACATTCAGTACTTC
TRBJ2-3 | TRBV7-3 | - | - | CASSLRLAEADTQYF | TGTGCCAGCAGCTTAAGGCTGGCTGAGGCAGATACGCAGTATTTT
TRBJ1-1 | TRBV19 | - | - | CASQDREAFF | TGTGCCAGCCAAGACAGGGAAGCTTTCTTT
TRBJ2-5 | TRBV18 | - | once | CASSPNSYFQETQYF | TGTGCCAGCTCACCAAACAGTTACTTCCAAGAGACCCAGTACTTC
TRBJ2-7 | TRBV11-2 | TRBD1 | few | CASSPGDSSRFSYEQYF | TGTGCCAGCAGCCCTGGGGACAGTAGTCGATTTAGTTACGAGCAGTACTTC
TRBJ1-5 | TRBV6-6 | - | - | CASSLAREDQPQHF | TGTGCCAGCAGTCTAGCCCGGGAGGATCAGCCCCAGCATTTT
TRBJ2-7 | TRBV11-3 | TRBD1 | - | CASSSKGAGEQYF | TGTGCCAGCAGCTCGAAGGGGGCCGGGGAGCAGTACTTC
TRBJ1-5 | TRBV7-2 | - | - | CASSLGSGGGRYNQPQHF | TGTGCCAGCAGCTTAGGGTCGGGAGGCGGGCGATACAATCAGCCCCAGCATTTT
TRBJ2-7 | TRBV6-6 | TRBD1 | few | CASRPTGGMTYEQYF | TGTGCCAGCAGGCCTACAGGGGGCATGACCTACGAGCAGTACTTC
TRBJ1-6 | TRBV6-1 | TRBD1 | - | CASSRDRVANSPLHF | TGTGCCAGCAGTCGGGACAGGGTGGCCAATTCACCCCTCCACTTT
TRBJ1-1 | TRBV28 | - | once | CASDGSENTEAFF | TGTGCCAGCGACGGGTCAGAAAACACTGAAGCTTTCTTT
TRBJ1-5 | TRBV12-2 | - | - | CASRSLGPDQPQHF | TGTGCAAGTCGCTCCCTTGGGCCGGATCAGCCCCAGCATTTT
TRBJ2-3 | TRBV19 | TRBD2 | - | CASSVRGASTDTQYF | TGTGCCAGTAGTGTGCGGGGGGCTAGCACAGATACGCAGTATTTT
TRBJ2-7 | TRBV2 | TRBD1 | - | CASKVPGGYEQYF | TGTGCCAGCAAGGTCCCAGGGGGTTACGAGCAGTACTTC
TRBJ2-7 | TRBV6-5 | - | - | CASSPGQNIPAEQYF | TGTGCCAGCAGCCCCGGTCAAAATATCCCGGCCGAGCAGTACTTC
TRBJ2-3 | TRBV7-8 | - | - | CASSPRDLGAADTQYF | TGTGCCAGCAGCCCCCGGGACTTAGGGGCCGCAGATACGCAGTATTTT
TRBJ1-1 | TRBV27 | - | once | CASSFSGHNTEAFF | TGTGCCAGCAGTTTCTCAGGGCACAACACTGAAGCTTTCTTT
TRBJ1-1 | TRBV19 | TRBD1 | - | CASSQRQGDTEAFF | TGTGCCAGTAGTCAAAGACAGGGAGACACTGAAGCTTTCTTT
TRBJ1-5 | TRBV18 | TRBD1 | - | CASSARQGASNQPQHF | TGTGCCAGCTCAGCAAGACAGGGGGCGAGCAATCAGCCCCAGCATTTT
TRBJ1-6 | TRBV9 | TRBD1 | - | CASSGGQRTRIHF | TGTGCCAGCAGCGGGGGACAGCGAACGCGGATCCACTTT
TRBJ1-2 | TRBV5-1 | TRBD1 | - | CASSFRDRDGYTF | TGCGCCAGCAGCTTTCGGGACAGAGATGGCTACACCTTC
TRBJ1-2 | TRBV2 | - | - | CASSDSSRGANYGYTF | TGTGCCAGCAGTGATTCTTCTAGGGGAGCTAACTATGGCTACACCTTC
TRBJ2-1 | TRBV9 | TRBD2 | - | CASTRTSGYNEQFF | TGTGCCAGCACCAGGACTAGCGGCTACAATGAGCAGTTCTTC
TRBJ1-3 | TRBV23-1 | - | once | CASSHDRPGNTIYF | TGCGCCAGCAGTCATGACAGGCCTGGAAACACCATATATTTT
TRBJ1-2 | TRBV27 | - | - | CASSLTGDLNYGYTF | TGTGCCAGCAGTTTGACAGGTGACCTTAACTATGGCTACACCTTC
TRBJ1-2 | TRBV4-1 | - | - | CASSQALLIRGIWGYTF | TGCGCCAGCAGCCAAGCCCTCCTAATCCGGGGTATTTGGGGCTACACCTTC
TRBJ2-5 | TRBV19 | TRBD2 | once | CASSTRGDPRETQYF | TGTGCCAGTAGTACCCGGGGGGACCCCAGGGAGACCCAGTACTTC
TRBJ2-7 | TRBV28 | - | - | CASRDSGTLGKEQYF | TGTGCCAGCAGGGATTCCGGGACACTCGGTAAGGAGCAGTACTTC
TRBJ1-5 | TRBV7-9 | - | - | CASSSGVSQPQHF | TGTGCCAGCAGCTCGGGGGTAAGTCAGCCCCAGCATTTT
TRBJ1-2 | TRBV5-1 | TRBD1 | - | CASSTDRVNGYTF | TGCGCCAGCAGCACAGACAGGGTGAATGGCTACACCTTC
TRBJ2-5 | TRBV7-8 | TRBD2 | - | CASSFRAGEPQETQYF | TGTGCCAGCAGCTTCCGGGCGGGGGAACCTCAAGAGACCCAGTACTTC
TRBJ1-2 | TRBV6-1 | - | once | CASSETYGYTF | TGTGCCAGCAGTGAGACATATGGCTACACCTTC
TRBJ1-2 | TRBV9 | TRBD1 | - | CASSVDGTGGSGYTF | TGTGCCAGCAGCGTAGATGGGACAGGGGGCTCTGGCTACACCTTC
TRBJ2-5 | TRBV7-3 | - | - | CASSSQGWETQYF | TGTGCCAGCAGCTCTCAGGGTTGGGAGACCCAGTACTTC
TRBJ1-5 | TRBV28 | - | once | CASNTDTGILSNQPQHF | TGTGCCAGCAATACCGACACAGGGATTTTAAGCAATCAGCCCCAGCATTTT
TRBJ1-1 | TRBV2 | - | - | CALKRERNTEAFF | TGTGCTCTCAAGAGGGAGAGGAACACTGAAGCTTTCTTT
TRBJ1-1 | TRBV19 | - | - | CASSFGTATEAFF | TGTGCCAGTAGTTTCGGGACGGCCACTGAAGCTTTCTTT
TRBJ1-1 | TRBV6-6 | - | - | CASSYIGETEAFF | TGTGCCAGCAGTTATATCGGGGAAACTGAAGCTTTCTTT
TRBJ1-2 | TRBV7-9 | - | - | CASSSGSYGYTF | TGTGCCAGCAGCTCAGGTAGCTATGGCTACACCTTC
TRBJ2-7 | TRBV11-3 | - | - | CASSFSASYEQYF | TGTGCCAGCAGCTTCTCTGCTTCCTACGAGCAGTACTTC
TRBJ2-5 | TRBV10-3 | TRBD1 | once | CAISESQDRTDQETQYF | TGTGCCATCAGTGAGTCGCAGGACAGGACCGACCAAGAGACCCAGTACTTC
TRBJ2-7 | TRBV6-6 | - | once | CASSLDSRPGEQYF | TGTGCCAGCAGCTTAGACAGCCGCCCAGGGGAGCAGTACTTC
TRBJ1-4 | TRBV15 | - | - | CATSRVGDLREKLFF | TGTGCCACCAGCAGAGTAGGGGACCTTAGGGAAAAACTGTTTTTT
TRBJ1-2 | TRBV6-5 | - | - | CASSYSRGGSYGYTF | TGTGCCAGCAGTTACTCCAGGGGAGGTAGCTATGGCTACACCTTC
TRBJ1-1 | TRBV5-6 | - | - | CASTPPGVGNTEAFF | TGTGCCAGCACTCCCCCGGGGGTGGGGAACACTGAAGCTTTCTTT
TRBJ1-1 | TRBV5-6 | - | - | CASSLLMNTEAFF | TGTGCCAGCAGCTTGTTGATGAACACTGAAGCTTTCTTT
TRBJ1-5 | TRBV7-9 | - | - | CASSQQSSNQPQHF | TGTGCCAGCAGCCAACAGTCTAGCAATCAGCCCCAGCATTTT
TRBJ1-5 | TRBV28 | - | - | CASNPNNQPQHF | TGTGCCAGCAACCCGAACAATCAGCCCCAGCATTTT
TRBJ1-2 | TRBV6-5 | - | - | CASSAGANYGYTF | TGTGCCAGCAGTGCCGGGGCTAACTATGGCTACACCTTC
TRBJ1-1 | TRBV6-5 | - | - | CASSLGGRLNTEAFF | TGTGCCAGCAGTTTGGGAGGGAGACTGAACACTGAAGCTTTCTTT
TRBJ2-5 | TRBV7-3 | TRBD1 | once | CASSSQGAETQYF | TGTGCCAGCAGCTCACAGGGGGCCGAGACCCAGTACTTC
TRBJ1-1 | TRBV5-4 | - | - | CASSFRGGSAFF | TGTGCCAGCAGCTTCCGGGGGGGTAGCGCTTTCTTT